Listed below are T cell receptor beta chains from one sample, sequenced in a study of T-cell memory formation after mild COVID-19. TCRdb reprocessed the 5' RACE reads with MiXCR, giving one entry per CDR3 protein. The table records around 320,000 distinct CDR3 sequences, around an eighth of them present only once. The sample was PBMCs or a T cell subset sorted from them (not recorded which). The source of these receptors is a man aged 18 to 35 who had mild COVID-19 (a few samples of this study predate the infection). Cell type and time point are not known. Both conserved end residues are part of each CDR3. The D gene is left open where the match is weak. Expanded clones get a size class; other rows say once, few or many, or leave the size out.

j_call: TRBJ2-1; d_call: TRBD2; v_call: TRBV11-2; clone_size: few; cdr3_nt: TGTGCCAGCAGCCCCCCCCTAGCGGGGCGTGCGAATGAGCAGTTCTTC; cdr3_aa: CASSPPLAGRANEQFF
j_call: TRBJ2-1; d_call: TRBD2; v_call: TRBV12-3/TRBV12-4; clone_size: few; cdr3_nt: TGTGCCAGCAGAAAGACTAGCGGGGGGGCCCATGAGCAGTTCTTC; cdr3_aa: CASRKTSGGAHEQFF
j_call: TRBJ1-2; d_call: NA; v_call: TRBV6-2/TRBV6-3; clone_size: few; cdr3_nt: TGTGCCAGCAGTTATTTGAATGACTTCCGGGCAGATAATCACTGCACCTTC; cdr3_aa: CASSYLNDFRADNHCTF
j_call: TRBJ1-5; d_call: NA; v_call: TRBV6-1; clone_size: few; cdr3_nt: TGTGCCAGCAGTGAAGCGCTCGACCCCCAGCCCCAGCATTTT; cdr3_aa: CASSEALDPQPQHF
j_call: TRBJ2-2; d_call: TRBD2; v_call: TRBV7-3; clone_size: NA; cdr3_nt: TGTGCCAGCAGCTTAGGCGGGGGTCCCGGGGAGCTGTTTTTT; cdr3_aa: CASSLGGGPGELFF
j_call: TRBJ1-2; d_call: NA; v_call: TRBV11-2; clone_size: few; cdr3_nt: TGTGCCAGCAGCCCAGGGATCTTTGAATACACCTTC; cdr3_aa: CASSPGIFEYTF
j_call: TRBJ1-4; d_call: NA; v_call: TRBV7-2; clone_size: few; cdr3_nt: TGTGCCAGCAGCTTAGGTCTGGTAGAGGGAGAAAAACTGTTTTTT; cdr3_aa: CASSLGLVEGEKLFF
j_call: TRBJ1-1; d_call: TRBD1; v_call: TRBV7-8; clone_size: few; cdr3_nt: TGTGCCAGCAGCTCCGCCGGGACAGGGTTCACTGAAGCTTTCTTT; cdr3_aa: CASSSAGTGFTEAFF
j_call: TRBJ2-1; d_call: NA; v_call: TRBV5-1; clone_size: few; cdr3_nt: TGCGCCAGCAGCTTGGGGGCAGAATACAATGAGCAGTTCTTC; cdr3_aa: CASSLGAEYNEQFF
j_call: TRBJ1-2; d_call: TRBD1; v_call: TRBV7-2; clone_size: few; cdr3_nt: TGTGCCAGCAGCAGCCAGGGGACAGGATTTTCGTATGGCTACACCTTC; cdr3_aa: CASSSQGTGFSYGYTF
j_call: TRBJ1-2; d_call: TRBD1; v_call: TRBV5-1; clone_size: few; cdr3_nt: TGCGCCAGCAGCCCGCGAGGGCAGGGGGAACGAGGCTATGGCTACACCTTC; cdr3_aa: CASSPRGQGERGYGYTF
j_call: TRBJ1-2; d_call: NA; v_call: TRBV4-1; clone_size: NA; cdr3_nt: TGCGCCAGCAGCCATAGGGGATCCCTTGGTGGCTACACCTTC; cdr3_aa: CASSHRGSLGGYTF
j_call: TRBJ1-5; d_call: NA; v_call: TRBV5-1; clone_size: few; cdr3_nt: TGCGCCAGCAGCTTGGGGGCAGATTTGCAGCCCCAGCATTTT; cdr3_aa: CASSLGADLQPQHF
j_call: TRBJ2-5; d_call: TRBD2; v_call: TRBV7-6; clone_size: few; cdr3_nt: TGTGCCAGCAGCCCCGACACTAGCGGGGGTGAGACCCAGTACTTC; cdr3_aa: CASSPDTSGGETQYF
j_call: TRBJ1-2; d_call: NA; v_call: TRBV20-1; clone_size: few; cdr3_nt: TGCAGTGCTAGAAAGTTGGTCTATGGCTACACCTTC; cdr3_aa: CSARKLVYGYTF
j_call: TRBJ1-1; d_call: NA; v_call: TRBV5-6; clone_size: NA; cdr3_nt: TGTGCCAGCAGCTTATACAGGGAGGGCACTGAAGCTTTCTTT; cdr3_aa: CASSLYREGTEAFF
j_call: TRBJ2-1; d_call: TRBD2; v_call: TRBV20-1; clone_size: few; cdr3_nt: TGCAGTGCTAGAGCAGTAGCGGGGACGCCCGCAATGGGTGAGCAGTTCTTC; cdr3_aa: CSARAVAGTPAMGEQFF
j_call: TRBJ2-5; d_call: NA; v_call: TRBV2; clone_size: few; cdr3_nt: TGTGCCAGCAACAGGGTATACGAGACCCAGTACTTC; cdr3_aa: CASNRVYETQYF
j_call: TRBJ2-7; d_call: NA; v_call: TRBV12-3/TRBV12-4; clone_size: few; cdr3_nt: TGTGCCAGCCGCCTCCCATTGGGAGAGCAGTACTTC; cdr3_aa: CASRLPLGEQYF